This T cell receptor (beta chain) comes out of a study of OX40 agonist ivuxolimab in advanced cancers. Germline V gene sequence: CDR1 SGHVS, CDR2 FNYEAQ. The trim removed 4 bases at V and 8 bases at J, leaving 1 base unmatched. This CDR3 has 13 residues. Broader study findings: In a subset of nonresponders, normalized T-cell clonal expansion was also low.

The repertoire was sequenced with immunoSEQ multiplex PCR; TCRdb's copy has only in-frame clones and lacks some. The sample holds some 50,000 clones, around 91% seen once. This clone was seen a few times. What it recognizes is unknown. The sequence was obtained from an adult with an advanced solid tumor such as melanoma, head and neck, liver or kidney cancer. The material sequenced was CD4+ or CD8+ T cells sorted from blood, taken in a trial of the OX40 agonist ivuxolimab. This chain connects TRBV7-6 to TRBJ1-6; 8 bases align to TRBD1. The CDR3 spells CASSSGGYSPLHF. The CDR3 DNA sequence: TGTGCCAGCAGCTCAGGGGGCTATTCACCCCTCCACTTT. Full variable domain (missing parts from reference TRBV7-6 and TRBJ1-6): GAGVSQSPRYKVTKRGQDVALRCDPISGHVSLYWYRQALGQGPEFLTYFNYEAQQDKSGLPNDRFSAERPEGSISTLTIQRTEQRDSAMYRCASSSGGYSPLHFGNGTRLTVT.